These T cell receptor beta chains were read from a single sample in a study of blood T cell repertoires in COVID-19. This table comes from immunoSEQ multiplex PCR, and its TCRdb copy is limited to in-frame clones, with some not included. The repertoire includes approximately 23,000 clones, 70% to 90% of them detected once, and around 6% sits in the top ten. Sequences were obtained from peripheral blood. The receptors shown here come from an elderly woman with active COVID-19. CDR3s include the opening cysteine and the closing phenylalanine or tryptophan. The size field is filled for only some rows; it gives once, few, many or a size class.

>NA|TRBV5-4
CASSSPHGNGIYEQYF
>NA|TRBV5-1
CASISAPGQGRETQYF
>once|TRBV5-6
CASSLGGGAKTQYF
>NA|TRBV7-3
CASSQGPDAEAFF
>few|TRBV2
CATTYPDRGPQPQHF
>NA|TRBV6-8
CASSPTGSNQPQHF
>once|TRBV12-5
CASGLRDSQTYNEQFF
>once|TRBV4-2
CASSHTPGQGSYEQYF
>NA|TRBV11-3
CASSLGLGGVETQYF
>once|TRBV5-1
CASSQSSGGSGQETQYF
>once|TRBV18
CASSPRHTGADSPLHF
>NA|TRBV4-3
CASSQDLVAGGFSYEQYF
>NA|TRBV6-5
CASSYSMAGGSPLHF
>few|TRBV6-1
CASSGLKLGLAATDTQYF
>NA|TRBV7-2
CASSLKRWTGVMGNYGYTF
>NA|TRBV10-3
CAISDFGVKETQYF
>NA|TRBV11-2
CASSLDGAGGYSSTDTQYF
>NA|TRBV6-5
CASTPSRGTDTQYF
>NA|TRBV18
CASSPNRDRGLPQHF
>NA|TRBV5-6
CASSSILASNTDTQYF
>NA|TRBV6-2/TRBV6-3
CASSTGQGPFQPQHF
>NA|TRBV9
CASSSIAGGPGELFF
>NA|TRBV20-1
CSASLVGYEQYF
>NA|TRBV15
CATSRGIGGDYGYTF
>NA|TRBV7-3
CASSRTGGTETQYF
>NA|TRBV7-9
CASSFAGAPNTEAFF
>once|TRBV27
CASRLDWTGGGYTF
>NA|TRBV6-5
CASRNQANTEAFF
>NA|TRBV7-2
CASSQRTGGGNTIYF
>NA|TRBV7-2
CASSLPLPDWRGGSETQYF
>NA|TRBV16
CASSQFALAGADTQYF
>once|TRBV4-3
CASSPGHRGEQYF
>few|TRBV7-9
CASSLGLAEETQYF
>NA|TRBV7-8
CASSLAGAGWWDTEAFF
>NA|TRBV6-6
CASTGIDRGTYEQYF
>NA|TRBV5-1
CASSLAGGLYEQYF
>NA|TRBV7-8
CASSLFAGGETQYF
>few|TRBV7-9
CASSRDFPPDTQYF
>NA|TRBV6-2/TRBV6-3
CASSYLQGTSEYF
>NA|TRBV28
CASSLGARLGEQYF
>NA|TRBV7-2
CASSPGVIANQPQHF
>NA|TRBV20-1
CSASTGPSYEQYF
>NA|TRBV9
CASNREGTDTQYF
>NA|TRBV6-5
CASRSGDLNEQYF
>NA|TRBV7-9
CASSLQGDSNQPQHF
>NA|TRBV2
CASSDLYGYTF
>NA|TRBV5-1
CASSRSGTGDYEQYF
>NA|TRBV12-5
CASGSGGSYNSPLHF
>NA|TRBV9
CASSSLGGDVWETQYF
>NA|TRBV7-6
CASSRGQGSEAFF
>NA|TRBV19
CASNLAGSKETQYF
>NA|TRBV7-2
CASSPGVAYEQYF
>NA|TRBV11-2
CASSWGGAGYEQYF
>few|TRBV6-4
CASSDSSGGTDTQYF
>NA|TRBV30
CAWSEGAGTGNQPQHF